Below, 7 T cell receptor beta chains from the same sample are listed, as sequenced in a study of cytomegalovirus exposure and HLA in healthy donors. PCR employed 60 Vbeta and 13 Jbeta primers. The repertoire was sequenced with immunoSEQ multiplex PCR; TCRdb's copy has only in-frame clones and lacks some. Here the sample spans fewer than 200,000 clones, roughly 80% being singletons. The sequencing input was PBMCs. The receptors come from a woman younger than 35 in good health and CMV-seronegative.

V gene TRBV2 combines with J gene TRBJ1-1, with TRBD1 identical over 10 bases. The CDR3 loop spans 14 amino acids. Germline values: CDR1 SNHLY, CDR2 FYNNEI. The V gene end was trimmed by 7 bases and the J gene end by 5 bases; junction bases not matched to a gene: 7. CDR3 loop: CASTRRQGATEAFF. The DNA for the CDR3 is TGTGCCAGCACTCGAAGACAGGGGGCTACTGAAGCTTTCTTT.

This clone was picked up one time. DNA of the CDR3: TGCGCCAGCAGTGAGCCGTCGACAGGGTACGGGAGAAACGAGCAGTTCTTC. It codes for CASSEPSTGYGRNEQFF. The chain combines TRBV10-2 with TRBJ2-1, with a tentative D call TRBD1 (7 bases). CDR1 is WSHSY and CDR2 is SAAADI in the germline V gene. V was pared by 2 bases and J by 10 bases, with 24 bases between. The CDR3 length is 17 residues.

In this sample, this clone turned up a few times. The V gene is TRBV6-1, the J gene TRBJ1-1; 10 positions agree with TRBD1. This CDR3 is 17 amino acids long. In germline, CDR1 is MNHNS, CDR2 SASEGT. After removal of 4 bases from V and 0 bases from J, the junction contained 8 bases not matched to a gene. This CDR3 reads CASSGDRGGFMNTEAFF. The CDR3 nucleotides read TGTGCCAGCAGTGGGGACAGGGGCGGATTCATGAACACTGAAGCTTTCTTT.

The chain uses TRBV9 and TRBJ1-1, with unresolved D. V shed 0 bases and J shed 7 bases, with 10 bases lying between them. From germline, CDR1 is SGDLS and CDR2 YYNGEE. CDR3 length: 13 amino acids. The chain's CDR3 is CASSVGPVREAFF. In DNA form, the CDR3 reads TGTGCCAGCAGCGTAGGCCCGGTCCGTGAAGCTTTCTTT.

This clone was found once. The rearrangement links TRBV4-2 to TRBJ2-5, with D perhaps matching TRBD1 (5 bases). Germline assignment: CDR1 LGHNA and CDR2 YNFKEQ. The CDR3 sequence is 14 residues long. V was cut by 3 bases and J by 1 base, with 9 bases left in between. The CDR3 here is CASSHTGFQETQYF. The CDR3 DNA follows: TGTGCCAGCAGCCATACAGGATTCCAAGAGACCCAGTACTTC.

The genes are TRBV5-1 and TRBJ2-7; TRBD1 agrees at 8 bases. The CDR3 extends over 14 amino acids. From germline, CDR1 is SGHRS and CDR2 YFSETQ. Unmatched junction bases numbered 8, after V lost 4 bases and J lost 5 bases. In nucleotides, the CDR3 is TGCGCCAGCAGCCCCGGGGACAGGCCAGACGAGCAGTACGTC. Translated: CASSPGDRPDEQYV.

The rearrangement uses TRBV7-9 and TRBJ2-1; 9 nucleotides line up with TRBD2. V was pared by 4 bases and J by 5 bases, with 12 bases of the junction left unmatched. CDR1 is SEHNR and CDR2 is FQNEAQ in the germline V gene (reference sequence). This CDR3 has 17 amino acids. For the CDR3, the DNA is TGTGCCAGCAGCTCCTTGGAGCGGGAGGTTCCCAACAATGAGCAGTTCTTC. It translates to CASSSLEREVPNNEQFF.